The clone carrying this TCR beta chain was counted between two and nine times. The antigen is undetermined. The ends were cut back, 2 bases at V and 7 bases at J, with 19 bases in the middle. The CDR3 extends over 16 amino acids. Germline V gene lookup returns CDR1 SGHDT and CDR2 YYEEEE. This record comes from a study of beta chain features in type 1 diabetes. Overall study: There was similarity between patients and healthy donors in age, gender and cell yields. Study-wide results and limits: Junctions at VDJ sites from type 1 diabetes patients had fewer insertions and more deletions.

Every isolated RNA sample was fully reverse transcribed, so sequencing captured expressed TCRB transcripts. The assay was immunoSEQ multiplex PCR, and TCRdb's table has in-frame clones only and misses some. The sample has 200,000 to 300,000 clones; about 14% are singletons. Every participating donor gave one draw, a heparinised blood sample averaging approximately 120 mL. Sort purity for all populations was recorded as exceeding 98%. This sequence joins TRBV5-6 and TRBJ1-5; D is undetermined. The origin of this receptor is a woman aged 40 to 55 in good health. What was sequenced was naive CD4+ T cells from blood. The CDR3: CASSFRGIANEQPQHF. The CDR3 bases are TGTGCCAGCAGCTTCCGGGGAATTGCGAATGAGCAGCCCCAGCATTTT.